The 30 T cell receptor beta chains below all came from one sample that was sequenced in a study of cytomegalovirus exposure and HLA in healthy donors. The primer mix had 60 Vbeta and 13 Jbeta primers. Sequenced by immunoSEQ multiplex PCR; TCRdb stores in-frame clones only, minus some. The sample carries over 30,000 clones, about 80% recorded once. Sequencing input: PBMCs. The receptors derive from a male donor in good health and CMV-seronegative.

In its sample, this clone was seen once. The rearrangement links TRBV29-1 to TRBJ1-5, with TRBD1 matching 7 bases. Trimming cost V 5 bases and J 5 bases; bases outside gene matches: 6. This CDR3 has 13 residues. Germline V gene data show CDR1 as SQVTM and CDR2 as ANQGSEA. CDR3 sequence: CSVSTGTYQPQHF. The DNA of the CDR3 is TGCAGCGTTTCGACAGGGACCTATCAGCCCCAGCATTTT. The complete variable domain, with remaining parts taken from reference TRBV29-1 and TRBJ1-5, reads SAVISQKPSRDICQRGTSLTIQCQVDSQVTMMFWYRQQPGQSLTLIATANQGSEATYESGFVIDKFPISRPNLTFSTLTVSNMSPEDSSIYLCSVSTGTYQPQHFGDGTRLSIL.

This clone was recorded only once. The V gene is TRBV29-1, the J gene TRBJ1-2; D possibly corresponds to TRBD1 (5 bases). The germline gives CDR1 SQVTM, CDR2 ANQGSEA. Trimming took off 2 bases at V and 6 bases at J, with 13 bases between the two ends. This CDR3 is 13 amino acids long. The CDR3 DNA reads as TGCAGCGTTGAAAAGTTGGGAGGGGATGGCTACACCTTC. It specifies CSVEKLGGDGYTF.

This clone was seen only a few times. The chain combines TRBV30 with TRBJ1-2; D gene ambiguous. V lost 4 bases and J lost 0, with 9 bases in between. CDR3 length: 13 residues. Germline CDR1 GTSNPN, CDR2 SVGIG (reference sequence). The CDR3 reads CAWMFPANYGYTF. The CDR3 DNA sequence: TGTGCCTGGATGTTTCCAGCTAACTATGGCTACACCTTC.

The genes are TRBV29-1 and TRBJ2-3; a weak D match, TRBD2 (6 bases). This CDR3 has 14 amino acids. Trimming shortened V by 3 bases and J by 8 bases, and 18 bases separated the two germline ends. Germline V CDR1 and CDR2: SQVTM, ANQGSEA. The CDR3 bases are TGCAGCGTTGATGAGGACTACCGTAGGGGTACGCAGTATTTT. This sequence encodes CSVDEDYRRGTQYF.

V is TRBV6-4 and J is TRBJ2-1; D perhaps matches TRBD1 (5 bases). This CDR3 has 14 residues. The V gene lost 5 bases and the J gene lost 1 base, with 9 bases spanning the gap. The germline V gene encodes CDR1 MRHNA and CDR2 SNTAGT. The CDR3 DNA reads TGTGCCAGCAGTACCGACAGTTCCTACAATGAGCAGTTCTTC. This codes for CASSTDSSYNEQFF.

V and J are TRBV27 and TRBJ1-4; a possible D gene is TRBD1 (5 bases). Trimming removed 5 bases from V and 5 bases from J, with 15 bases in between. Per the germline V gene, CDR1 is MNHEY and CDR2 is SMNVEV (reference sequence). CDR3 length: 15 amino acids. In DNA, the CDR3 is TGTGCCAGCAGTCCTCCGGGACTGCTAAATGAAAAACTGTTTTTT. Its translation is CASSPPGLLNEKLFF.

J is TRBJ2-2 and V is TRBV15, with D possibly being TRBD1 (6 bases). Germline CDR1 LNHNV, CDR2 YYDKDF (reference sequence). The CDR3 has 17 residues. The V end was cut by 4 bases, the J end by 0 bases, with 15 bases between. The CDR3, as DNA: TGTGCCACCAGCAAAGACCGGACAGCCGCGAACACCGGGGAGCTGTTTTTT. Its protein is CATSKDRTAANTGELFF.

V is TRBV7-9 and J is TRBJ1-5; unclear D gene. The CDR3 is 13 residues long. V shed 6 bases and J shed 4 bases, with 10 bases lying between them. Germline CDR1 and CDR2: SEHNR and FQNEAQ (reference sequence). The CDR3: CASSPSGNQPQHF. DNA for the CDR3: TGTGCCAGCAGTCCGTCGGGAAATCAGCCCCAGCATTTT.

This clone was recorded once. The chain uses TRBV4-1 and TRBJ1-3; no reliable D call. V lost 0 bases and J 4 bases, leaving 13 bases between the germline ends. Germline V gene sequence: CDR1 MGHRA, CDR2 YSYEKL. The CDR3 is made up of 16 amino acids. CDR3 nucleotides: TGCGCCAGCAGCCAAGATGATCCGGTGCGGGGAAACACCATATATTTT. Translation: CASSQDDPVRGNTIYF.

The rearrangement uses TRBV28 and TRBJ2-7; 9 nucleotides line up with TRBD1. CDR3 length equals 14 residues. J was trimmed by 0 bases and V by 7 bases; bases with no gene match: 4. The germline V gene encodes CDR1 MDHEN and CDR2 SYDVKM. CDR3 protein: CASIGQGSSYEQYF. CDR3 nucleotide sequence: TGTGCCAGCATTGGACAGGGGAGCTCCTACGAGCAGTACTTC.

The chain carries TRBV9 and TRBJ1-2; 7 bases are a match to TRBD1. The germline CDR1 and CDR2 sequences are SGDLS and YYNGEE. The length of the CDR3 is 15 residues. The junction had 13 bases not matched to a gene; V was cut back by 3 bases and J by 8 bases. The CDR3 DNA is TGTGCCAGCAGCGCAGGGGACAGCGGCTGGGGGGGCTACACCTTC. Translation: CASSAGDSGWGGYTF.

The V gene is TRBV6-1, the J gene TRBJ2-7, with no clear D. The length of the CDR3 is 15 residues. CDR1 is MNHNS and CDR2 is SASEGT in the germline V gene. With 1 base removed from V and 0 bases from J, the gap between germline ends came to 10 bases. This CDR3 reads CASSEEPGRSYEQYF. Here the CDR3 DNA reads TGTGCCAGCAGTGAAGAGCCGGGTCGCTCCTACGAGCAGTACTTC.

The CDR3 DNA follows: TGTGCCAGCAGCGCGAGCGCAGGGGGTAGCAATCAGCCCCAGCATTTT. Amino acid sequence: CASSASAGGSNQPQHF. The rearrangement uses TRBV7-2 and TRBJ1-5; TRBD1 aligns across 7 bases. Germline CDR1 and CDR2: SGHTA and FQGNSA. Trimming removed 5 bases from V and 0 bases from J; junction bases left unmatched: 7. This CDR3 is built from 16 residues. Using reference TRBV7-2 and TRBJ1-5 for the parts outside the CDR3, the full variable domain is GAGVSQSPSNKVTEKGKDVELRCDPISGHTALYWYRQSLGQGLEFLIYFQGNSAPDKSGLPSDRFSAERTGGSVSTLTIQRTQQEDSAVYLCASSASAGGSNQPQHFGDGTRLSIL.

This rearrangement joins TRBV2 to TRBJ1-2; unclear D gene. Germline CDR1 is SNHLY and CDR2 is FYNNEI. The V and J ends lost 0 bases and 3 bases respectively, with 5 bases between them. The CDR3 extends over 13 amino acids. CDR3 coding DNA: TGTGCCAGCAGTGAAGCGGCTTACTATGGCTACACCTTC. Protein sequence: CASSEAAYYGYTF.

This CDR3 is CASSWGTASNYGYTF. The CDR3 coding sequence is TGTGCCAGCAGCTGGGGGACAGCAAGCAACTATGGCTACACCTTC. The rearrangement joins TRBV11-2 to TRBJ1-2, with 7 bases lining up with TRBD1. CDR1 and CDR2 from the germline V gene are SGHAT and FQNNGV. With V trimmed by 4 bases and J by 2 bases, 7 bases remained unmatched. The CDR3 contains 15 residues.

This rearrangement joins TRBV13 to TRBJ2-7, with a possible D match to TRBD1 (5 bases). CDR1 is PRHDT, CDR2 FYEKMQ, per germline (reference sequence). The length of the CDR3 is 13 residues. Trimming took off 5 bases at V and 3 bases at J, with 11 bases between the two ends. CDR3 sequence: CASSTRQNYEQYF. The CDR3 DNA sequence: TGTGCCAGCAGCACCAGACAGAACTACGAGCAGTACTTC.

V is TRBV7-2 and J is TRBJ2-2, with 8 bases identical to TRBD1. The germline gives CDR1 SGHTA, CDR2 FQGNSA. V dropped 5 bases and J dropped 7; count of bases not matched to a gene: 3. The CDR3 is 13 amino acids. The CDR3 is CASSPQGVGELFF. The CDR3 coding sequence is TGTGCCAGCAGCCCACAGGGGGTCGGGGAGCTGTTTTTT. The full variable domain, in which reference TRBV7-2 and TRBJ2-2 provide the parts outside the CDR3, is GAGVSQSPSNKVTEKGKDVELRCDPISGHTALYWYRQSLGQGLEFLIYFQGNSAPDKSGLPSDRFSAERTGGSVSTLTIQRTQQEDSAVYLCASSPQGVGELFFGEGSRLTVL.

The chain joins TRBV6-5 to TRBJ2-7, with D perhaps TRBD1 (6 bases). V gave up 0 bases and J gave up 1 base, with 10 bases separating them. This CDR3 has 15 amino acids. From germline, CDR1 is MNHEY and CDR2 SVGAGI. The chain's CDR3 is CASSYSSGESYEQYF. In nucleotides, the CDR3 is TGTGCCAGCAGTTACTCATCAGGGGAATCCTACGAGCAGTACTTC.

This clone was seen just once. The rearrangement uses TRBV19 and TRBJ2-7; TRBD2 is a possible D gene (5 bases). The CDR3 is 14 residues long. Trimming took 6 bases from V and 5 from J, leaving 17 bases between them. In germline, CDR1 is LNHDA, CDR2 SQIVND (reference sequence). CDR3 nucleotide sequence: TGTGCCAGTAGAGTGGGAAATTTCGGGAACGAGCAGTACTTC. Translation gives CASRVGNFGNEQYF.

This clone was seen once. V and J are TRBV5-8 and TRBJ2-6; 8 bases agree with TRBD1. Germline loops: CDR1 SGHTS, CDR2 YDEGEE. Unmatched junction bases numbered 10, after V lost 0 bases and J lost 2 bases. The CDR3 has 19 amino acids. CDR3 DNA: TGTGCCAGCAGCTTGGTTCCCAGACAGGGGAGGACTGGGGCCAACGTCCTGACTTTC. This gives the protein CASSLVPRQGRTGANVLTF.

This chain uses TRBV4-3 with TRBJ1-5; D is uncertain. The germline V gene has CDR1 LGHNA and CDR2 YSLEER. Trimming cost V 0 bases and J 7 bases, with 16 bases left between them. CDR3 size: 16 residues. The chain's CDR3 is CASSQDPGGSGQPQHF. The DNA for the CDR3 is TGCGCCAGCAGCCAAGATCCTGGCGGTTCCGGGCAGCCCCAGCATTTT.

The chain is built from TRBV7-9 and TRBJ1-1; D might be TRBD1 (6 bases). The CDR3 totals 13 residues. The germline V and J ends were trimmed by 5 bases and 3 bases, with 10 bases remaining between them. The germline gives CDR1 SEHNR, CDR2 FQNEAQ (reference sequence). The CDR3 nucleotides read TGTGCCAGCAGCCGTCCAGGGGACACTGAAGCTTTCTTT. It is translated as CASSRPGDTEAFF. Full variable domain (outside the CDR3, taken from reference TRBV7-9 and TRBJ1-1): DTGVSQNPRHKITKRGQNVTFRCDPISEHNRLYWYRQTLGQGPEFLTYFQNEAQLEKSRLLSDRFSAERPKGSFSTLEIQRTEQGDSAMYLCASSRPGDTEAFFGQGTRLTVV.

V gene TRBV30 combines with J gene TRBJ1-6, with D possibly matching TRBD1 (6 bases). The CDR3 contains 16 residues. Looked up from germline, CDR1 is GTSNPN and CDR2 is SVGIG (reference sequence). V dropped 5 bases and J dropped 10 bases, with 24 bases sitting between them. The chain's CDR3 is CAWETNRQDQGSPLHF. CDR3 nucleotides: TGTGCCTGGGAAACTAATCGACAGGATCAAGGGTCACCCCTCCACTTT.

The V call is TRBV7-9, the J call TRBJ1-6; D is unresolved. This CDR3 has 13 residues. V was cut by 0 bases and J by 7 bases, with 4 bases left in between. The V gene's germline CDR1 is SEHNR and CDR2 FQNEAQ (reference sequence). This chain's CDR3 is CASSLAPNSPLHF. CDR3 coding DNA: TGTGCCAGCAGCTTAGCCCCAAATTCACCCCTCCACTTT.

This clone was found once. V usage is TRBV2 and J usage is TRBJ1-1; possibly TRBD1 for D (6 bases). The CDR3 is 15 residues long. V shed 3 bases and J shed 0 bases, with 11 bases lying between them. Looked up from germline, CDR1 is SNHLY and CDR2 is FYNNEI. The CDR3 is CASSEQGSMNTEAFF. The CDR3 DNA follows: TGTGCCAGCAGTGAGCAGGGGTCTATGAACACTGAAGCTTTCTTT. The whole variable domain, filled in from reference TRBV2 and TRBJ1-1, reads EPEVTQTPSHQVTQMGQEVILRCVPISNHLYFYWYRQILGQKVEFLVSFYNNEISEKSEIFDDQFSVERPDGSNFTLKIRSTKLEDSAMYFCASSEQGSMNTEAFFGQGTRLTVV.

The chain recombines TRBV6-1 with TRBJ2-3; TRBD2 matches at 11 bases. This CDR3 comprises 17 residues. The V segment lost 1 base and the J segment 3 bases; nucleotides outside the gene matches: 6. CDR1 and CDR2 from the germline V gene are MNHNS and SASEGT. This CDR3 is CASSEVALAGGTDTQYF. In DNA, the CDR3 is TGTGCCAGCAGTGAAGTCGCCCTAGCGGGAGGAACAGATACGCAGTATTTT.

The J gene is TRBJ2-2, the V gene TRBV11-2; D call uncertain. The germline V gene has CDR1 SGHAT and CDR2 FQNNGV. The CDR3 is 16 residues long. Trimming stripped 2 bases from V and 1 base from J, with 11 bases between. The CDR3 sequence: CASSLLPARNTGELFF. The DNA for the CDR3 is TGTGCCAGCAGCTTACTGCCCGCCAGGAACACCGGGGAGCTGTTTTTT.

This clone is termed medium-sized. The gene calls are TRBV7-2 and TRBJ2-7; 8 bases map to TRBD2. Germline trimming cut 3 bases from V and 1 base from J; bases unmatched to any gene: 5. The germline gives CDR1 SGHTA, CDR2 FQGNSA. The CDR3 is 15 residues long. The CDR3 sequence is CASSFDSGVSYEQYF. The CDR3 nucleotides are TGTGCCAGCAGCTTCGATAGCGGGGTGTCCTACGAGCAGTACTTC.

V usage is TRBV30 and J usage is TRBJ1-1; D ambiguous. With 0 bases removed from V and 8 bases from J, the gap between germline ends came to 10 bases. The CDR3 is made up of 12 amino acids. Germline V gene lookup returns CDR1 GTSNPN and CDR2 SVGIG (reference sequence). The CDR3 region has the DNA TGTGCCTGGAGTGTACGGGGTGGAGAAGCTTTCTTT. Translation gives CAWSVRGGEAFF.

A word on this clone: A junction end diverges from the germline sequence, so it may reflect a read error. The CDR3 nucleotides read TGTGCCAGCAGTGAAATTTGGGACACTTTCTTC. Its translation is CASSEIWDTFF. V gene TRBV2 combines with J gene TRBJ1-2; tentative D call: TRBD1 (6 bases). The CDR3 has 11 residues. CDR1 and CDR2 (germline): SNHLY, FYNNEI.